The sequence of this T cell receptor (beta chain) was determined in a study of T cell responses to AZD1222 COVID-19 vaccine. The CDR3 length is 12 residues. Trimming removed 3 bases at V and 8 bases at J, with 10 bases between. Germline V gene data show CDR1 as SEHNR and CDR2 as FQNEAQ (reference sequence). Measured with immunoSEQ multiplex PCR; TCRdb has only the in-frame clones, and not every one. The table lists under 150,000 clones, 90% to 95% of them singletons. As to this clone: The sample has other DNA sequences that encode this CDR3 too.

The input for sequencing was peripheral blood, taken on day 0 of AZD1222 vaccination. This sequence joins TRBV7-9 and TRBJ1-2; D gene ambiguous. The receptor's source is an adult in good health. The CDR3 here is CASSLAGSGYTF. CDR3 in DNA: TGTGCCAGCAGCTTGGCTGGGAGCGGCTACACCTTC.